This T cell receptor (beta chain) comes out of a study of T cell responses to AZD1222 COVID-19 vaccine (dated by TCRdb to 2020 to 2022). Regarding the complete study: Because spike-specific TCR depth and breadth did not differ between the two schedules, AZD1222 recipients who got a second dose at roughly 4 weeks were pooled with those who got a second dose at roughly 12 weeks. A total of over 230 trial participants underwent TCR sequencing, of whom more than 200 had received two doses of AZD1222 and about 26 had received two doses of the MenACWY control vaccine. Trial participants were enrolled by age into 18-55, 56-69 and 70-plus year subgroups, with about 150, 27 and 61 TCR-sequenced participants respectively.

As concerns this clone: Its recognized antigen is unknown. The input lacks base qualities; no much larger clone sits a single base away.

Overall study outcomes, separate from this receptor: Participants were mostly white British, with more females than males. The authors suggested clonal diversity may have been underestimated. Only five to seven AZD1222 recipients were SARS-CoV-2 seropositive at baseline, limiting conclusions about previously exposed vaccinees. In the small 56-69-year group, the increase in depth fell short of significance, most likely because of low power. Vaccine-associated CD4 TCRs spanned the whole spike protein, with dominant responses in regions 160-218 and 743-854. No day 14 peak-response samples were available, so repertoires were characterized only after the peak T cell response. Nearly half of unique spike-specific TCRs reportedly recognized epitopes outside regions mutated in the B.1.351 and B.1.1.7 variants. After two AZD1222 doses, spike-specific TCR breadth and depth were significantly higher than at day 0 and than in MenACWY recipients.

The CDR3 regions of human TCRbeta chains were analyzed by immunosequencing. The paper's data handling went like this. Repertoire TCRs were checked for matches against a reference library of SARS-CoV-2-specific TCRs that had been generated using the MIRA antigen-specificity platform. Breadth meant the fraction of unique TCRs that were SARS-CoV-2-associated, whereas depth meant the fraction of total T cells that were SARS-CoV-2-associated. Each spike-specific TCR was assigned to its reactive spike region and to a CD4 or CD8 class using the MIRA data. Log10-transformed breadth and depth values were compared by one-way ANOVA with Sidak's multiple comparisons tests. What TCRdb holds here is the immuneACCESS table cut down to in-frame rearrangements. Part of the clones is not present; checked against another copy, under half of the missing clones reflect an unresolved V gene, and the others are unexplained. The D gene and trimming were derived from the DNA, and the V and J assignments and clone size from that table. This sample is represented by about 130,000 clones; 84% of them were singletons. The ten largest account for roughly 4.3% of the sample.

The time point label here, explained by the study, means: baseline before first vaccination. Vaccinee samples were obtained from the UK trials COV001 and COV002, which included a single-blind randomized controlled phase 2/3 trial of AZD1222 (ChAdOx1 nCoV-19) in healthy adults. For TCRbeta chain sequencing, PBMC samples from trial participants were taken at day 0 and at day 28 after the second dose. V loses 6 bases of germline sequence and J loses 4 bases, and the interval between the two ends is 12 bases. The CDR3 spans 13 residues, from the cysteine through the phenylalanine. The retained sequence is limited to the CDR3, 39 bases, with the frame set at the first base. As encoded in the germline V gene (reference sequence), CDR1 is LNHNV while CDR2 is YYDKDF.

Recombination connected TRBV15 to TRBJ1-1, with TRBD1 tentatively as D gene (5 bases match). The receptor's source is an adult in good health. The starting material was peripheral blood, obtained on day 0 of AZD1222 vaccination. The base sequence is TGTGCCACCAGGGTCAGGGAGGGCACTGAAGCTTTCTTT. This codes for CATRVREGTEAFF.